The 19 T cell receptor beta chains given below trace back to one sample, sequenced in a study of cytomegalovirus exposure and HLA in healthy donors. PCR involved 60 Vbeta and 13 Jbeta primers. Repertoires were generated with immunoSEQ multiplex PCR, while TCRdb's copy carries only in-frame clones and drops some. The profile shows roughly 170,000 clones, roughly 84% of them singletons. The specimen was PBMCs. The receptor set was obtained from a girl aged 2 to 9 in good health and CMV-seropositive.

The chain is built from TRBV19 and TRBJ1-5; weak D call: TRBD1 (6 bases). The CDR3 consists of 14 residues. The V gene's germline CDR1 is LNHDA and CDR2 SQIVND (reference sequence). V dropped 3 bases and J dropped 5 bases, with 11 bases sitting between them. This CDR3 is CASSIGQSYQPQHF. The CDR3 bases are TGTGCCAGTAGTATCGGACAGTCCTATCAGCCCCAGCATTTT. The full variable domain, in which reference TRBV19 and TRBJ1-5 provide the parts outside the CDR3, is DGGITQSPKYLFRKEGQNVTLSCEQNLNHDAMYWYRQDPGQGLRLIYYSQIVNDFQKGDIAEGYSVSREKKESFPLTVTSAQKNPTAFYLCASSIGQSYQPQHFGDGTRLSIL.

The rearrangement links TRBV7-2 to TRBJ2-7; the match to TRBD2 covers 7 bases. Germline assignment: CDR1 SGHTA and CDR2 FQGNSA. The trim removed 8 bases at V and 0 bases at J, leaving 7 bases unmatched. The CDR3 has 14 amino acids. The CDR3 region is CASSPRGSSYEQYF. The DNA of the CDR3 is TGTGCCAGCTCGCCGCGGGGGAGCTCCTACGAGCAGTACTTC.

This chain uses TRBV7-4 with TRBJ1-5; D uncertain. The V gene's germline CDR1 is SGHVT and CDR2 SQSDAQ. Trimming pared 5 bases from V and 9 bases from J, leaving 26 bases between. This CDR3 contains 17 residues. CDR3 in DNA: TGTGCCAGCAGCCCCCGACGGCCTCGGGTATTACGGGGGCCCCAGCATTTT. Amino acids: CASSPRRPRVLRGPQHF.

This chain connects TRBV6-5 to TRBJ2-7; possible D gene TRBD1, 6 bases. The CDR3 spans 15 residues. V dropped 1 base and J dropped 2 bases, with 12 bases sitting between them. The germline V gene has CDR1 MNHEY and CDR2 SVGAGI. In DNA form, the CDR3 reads TGTGCCAGCAGTTACTTCTCAGGGGCTACCTACGAGCAGTACTTC. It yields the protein CASSYFSGATYEQYF.

The CDR3 spells CASSQDMVGGSSYEQYF. CDR3 nucleotide sequence: TGCGCCAGCAGCCAAGATATGGTTGGCGGAAGCTCCTACGAGCAGTACTTC. J is TRBJ2-7 and V is TRBV4-1; D remains unclear. With 0 bases removed from V and 0 bases from J, the gap between germline ends came to 15 bases. Germline V CDR1 and CDR2: MGHRA, YSYEKL. The length of the CDR3 is 17 residues.

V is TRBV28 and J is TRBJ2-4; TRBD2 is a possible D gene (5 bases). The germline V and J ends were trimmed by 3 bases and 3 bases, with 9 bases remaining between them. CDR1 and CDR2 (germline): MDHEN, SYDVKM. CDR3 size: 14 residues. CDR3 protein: CASSLAGDKNIQYF. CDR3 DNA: TGTGCCAGCAGTTTGGCCGGGGACAAAAACATTCAGTACTTC. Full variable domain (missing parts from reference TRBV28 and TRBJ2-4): DVKVTQSSRYLVKRTGEKVFLECVQDMDHENMFWYRQDPGLGLRLIYFSYDVKMKEKGDIPEGYSVSREKKERFSLILESASTNQTSMYLCASSLAGDKNIQYFGAGTRLSVL.

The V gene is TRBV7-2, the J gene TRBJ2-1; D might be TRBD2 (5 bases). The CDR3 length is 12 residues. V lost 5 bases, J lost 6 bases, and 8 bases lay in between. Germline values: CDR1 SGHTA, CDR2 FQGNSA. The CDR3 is CASSMTINEQFF. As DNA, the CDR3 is TGTGCCAGCAGCATGACTATCAATGAGCAGTTCTTC.

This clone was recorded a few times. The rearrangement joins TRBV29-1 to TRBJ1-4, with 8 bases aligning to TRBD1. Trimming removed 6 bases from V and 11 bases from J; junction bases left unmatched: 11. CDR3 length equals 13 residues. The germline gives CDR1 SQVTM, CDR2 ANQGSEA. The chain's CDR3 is CSVEDRVKRKLFF. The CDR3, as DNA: TGCAGCGTGGAGGACAGGGTGAAGCGGAAACTGTTTTTT.

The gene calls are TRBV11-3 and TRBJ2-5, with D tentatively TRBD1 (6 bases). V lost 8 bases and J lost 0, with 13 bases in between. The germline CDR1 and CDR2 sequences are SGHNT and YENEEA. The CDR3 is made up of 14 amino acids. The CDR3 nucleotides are TGTGCCAGCCAAGTTACAGGGTACCAAGAGACCCAGTACTTC. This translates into CASQVTGYQETQYF.

The CDR3: CASSSSSVTGETQYF. The CDR3 DNA is TGCGCCAGCAGCTCTTCTAGCGTCACGGGAGAGACCCAGTACTTC. This sequence joins TRBV5-1 and TRBJ2-5; possible D gene TRBD2, 6 bases. V lost 3 bases and J lost 4, with 16 bases in between. The germline gives CDR1 SGHRS, CDR2 YFSETQ. The CDR3 runs to 15 residues. The variable domain in full, with the rest retrieved from reference TRBV5-1 and TRBJ2-5, is KAGVTQTPRYLIKTRGQQVTLSCSPISGHRSVSWYQQTPGQGLQFLFEYFSETQRNKGNFPGRFSGRQFSNSRSEMNVSTLELGDSALYLCASSSSSVTGETQYFGPGTRLLVL.

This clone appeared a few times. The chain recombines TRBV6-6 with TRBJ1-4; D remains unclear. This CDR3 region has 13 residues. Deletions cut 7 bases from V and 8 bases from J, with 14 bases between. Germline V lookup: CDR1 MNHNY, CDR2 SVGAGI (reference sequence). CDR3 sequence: CASKWSPTEKLFF. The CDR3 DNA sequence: TGTGCCAGCAAATGGAGCCCGACGGAAAAACTGTTTTTT.

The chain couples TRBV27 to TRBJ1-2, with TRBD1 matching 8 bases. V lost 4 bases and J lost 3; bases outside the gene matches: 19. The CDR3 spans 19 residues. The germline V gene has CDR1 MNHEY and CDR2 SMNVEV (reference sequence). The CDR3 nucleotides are TGTGCCAGCAGTTATCCCAGAGCAAAAATCAGGGGGCACGACTATGGCTACACCTTC. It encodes CASSYPRAKIRGHDYGYTF.

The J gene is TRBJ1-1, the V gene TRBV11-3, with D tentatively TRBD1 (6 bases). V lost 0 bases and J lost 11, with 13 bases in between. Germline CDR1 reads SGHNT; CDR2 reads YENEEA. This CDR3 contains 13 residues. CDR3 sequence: CASSLDRGAGAFF. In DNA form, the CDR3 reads TGTGCCAGCAGCTTAGATCGGGGGGCTGGGGCTTTCTTT.

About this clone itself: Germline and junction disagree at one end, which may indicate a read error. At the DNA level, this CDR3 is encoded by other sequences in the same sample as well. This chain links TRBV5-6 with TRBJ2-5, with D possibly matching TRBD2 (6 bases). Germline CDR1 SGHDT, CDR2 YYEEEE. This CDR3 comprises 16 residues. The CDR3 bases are TGTGCCAGTAGCTTCTCGGGACTTGCTTACCTGGAGACCCAGTACTTC. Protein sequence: CASSFSGLAYLETQYF.

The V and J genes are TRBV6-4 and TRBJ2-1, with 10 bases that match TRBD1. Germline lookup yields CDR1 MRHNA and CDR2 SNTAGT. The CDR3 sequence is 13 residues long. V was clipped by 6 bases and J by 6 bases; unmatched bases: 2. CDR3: CASRGTGVNEQFF. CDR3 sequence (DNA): TGTGCCAGCAGGGGGACAGGGGTCAATGAGCAGTTCTTC.

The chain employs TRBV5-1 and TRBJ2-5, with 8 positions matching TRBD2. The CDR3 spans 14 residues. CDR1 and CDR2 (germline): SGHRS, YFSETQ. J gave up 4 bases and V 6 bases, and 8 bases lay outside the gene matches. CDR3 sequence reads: CASNPGAGGETQYF. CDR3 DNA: TGCGCCAGCAACCCGGGGGCGGGAGGAGAGACCCAGTACTTC.

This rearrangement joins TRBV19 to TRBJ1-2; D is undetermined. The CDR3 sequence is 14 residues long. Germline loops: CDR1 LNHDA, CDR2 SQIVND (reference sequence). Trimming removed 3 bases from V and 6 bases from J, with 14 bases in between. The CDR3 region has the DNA TGTGCCAGTAGTATTGCATCGCGGGGTCATGGCTACACCTTC. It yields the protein CASSIASRGHGYTF.

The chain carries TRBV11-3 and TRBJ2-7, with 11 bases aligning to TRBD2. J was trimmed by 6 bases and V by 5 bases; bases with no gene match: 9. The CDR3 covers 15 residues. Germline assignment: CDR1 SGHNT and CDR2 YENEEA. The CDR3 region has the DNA TGTGCCAGCAGCCCTACTAGCGGGAGACCCAGCGAGCAGTACTTC. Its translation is CASSPTSGRPSEQYF.

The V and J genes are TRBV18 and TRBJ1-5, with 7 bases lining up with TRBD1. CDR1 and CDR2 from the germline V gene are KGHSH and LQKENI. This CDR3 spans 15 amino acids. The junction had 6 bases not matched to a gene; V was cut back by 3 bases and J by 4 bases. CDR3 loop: CASSPPGQRNQPQHF. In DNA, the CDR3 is TGTGCCAGCTCACCCCCGGGACAGCGGAATCAGCCCCAGCATTTT.